Listed below are T cell receptor beta chains from one sample, sequenced in a study of follicular helper T cells after annual influenza vaccination. Repertoires were generated with immunoSEQ multiplex PCR, while TCRdb's copy carries only in-frame clones and drops some. The table lists about 8,300 clones, 75% to 85% of them singletons. Sample: CXCR5+ CD38- circulating T follicular helper cells from blood, taken on the day of influenza vaccination. The receptors shown here come from an adult who received the influenza vaccine. The CDR3 runs from the conserved cysteine through the conserved F or W. D genes are given only for firm matches. Not all rows give a size; the values are once, few, many and, for expanded clones, a class.

CDR3nt,CDR3aa,d_gene,abundance,j_gene,v_gene
TGTGCCTGGAGTTATGACAGGGTCAGTGAAAAACTGTTTTTT,CAWSYDRVSEKLFF,TRBD1,-,TRBJ1-4,TRBV30
TGTGCCAGCGGCGACTCCACAGATACGCAGTATTTT,CASGDSTDTQYF,-,-,TRBJ2-3,TRBV6-5
TGTGCCAGCAGTTTAGCGACTCGGGGGGGGGAGACCCAGTACTTC,CASSLATRGGETQYF,TRBD2,-,TRBJ2-5,TRBV28
TGTGCCAGCAGCTTAGAAGGACTAGCGGGGGCTGCGGGTCACCGCGAGCAGTACTTC,CASSLEGLAGAAGHREQYF,TRBD2,-,TRBJ2-7,TRBV7-2
TGTGCCAGTAGTCGGGACATCTCCTATAATTCACCCCTCCACTTT,CASSRDISYNSPLHF,-,-,TRBJ1-6,TRBV19
TGTGCCAGCAATCGACAGGGTCTCACTGAAGCTTTCTTT,CASNRQGLTEAFF,TRBD1,-,TRBJ1-1,TRBV2
TGTGCCAGCAGCGTAGGTCCTAGCAATGAGCAGTTCTTC,CASSVGPSNEQFF,-,-,TRBJ2-1,TRBV9
TGTGCCAGCAGTTACCGGGGGAACACTGAAGCTTTCTTT,CASSYRGNTEAFF,-,-,TRBJ1-1,TRBV6-5
TGTGCCAGCTCACCGGGAAGCGGCCTGCACGGTGAGCAGTTCTTC,CASSPGSGLHGEQFF,-,-,TRBJ2-1,TRBV18
TGTGCCAGCAGCACCGGGACAGGCGATCAGCCCCAGCATTTT,CASSTGTGDQPQHF,TRBD1,-,TRBJ1-5,TRBV5-6
TGCGCCTCAAAGGCAGGACGGGAGAATGGCTACACCTTC,CASKAGRENGYTF,-,-,TRBJ1-2,TRBV10-2
TGCGCCAGCAGCCAAGAAATAGGGCTCCACTATGGCTACACCTTC,CASSQEIGLHYGYTF,-,-,TRBJ1-2,TRBV4-3
TGTGCCAGCAGCCACCGGCAGGGTCCCATTTATGATTCACCCCTCCACTTT,CASSHRQGPIYDSPLHF,-,few,TRBJ1-6,TRBV2
TGTGCCAGCAGTCCCAAGACCGGGGAGCTGTTTTTT,CASSPKTGELFF,-,-,TRBJ2-2,TRBV6-6
TGTGCCAGCAGCTCAGGAGGGACGGTGAAAAACATTCAGTACTTC,CASSSGGTVKNIQYF,-,once,TRBJ2-4,TRBV5-6